The source of this T cell receptor (beta chain) is a study of chemoradiotherapy in HPV16-positive cancers. For the study at large: Candidate HPV-specific clones and shared TCR motifs came from a couple of HPV16-positive patients.

The repertoire was sequenced with immunoSEQ multiplex PCR; TCRdb's copy has only in-frame clones and lacks some. There are about 15,000 clones in the sample; 89% occur only once, and 3.5% to 4.5% lies in the top ten. Repeated repertoire sampling spanned the course of chemoradiotherapy. Details on this clone: What it recognizes is unknown.

V was pared by 5 bases and J by 7 bases, with 6 bases of the junction left unmatched. The CDR3 totals 14 residues. Germline V gene data show CDR1 as PRHDT and CDR2 as FYEKMQ (reference sequence). Study-wide findings and caveats: Non-HPV-specific T cells did not expand in tumors during treatment, whereas candidate HPV-specific clones and E7-related motifs did. Only two HPV16-positive patients supplied the functional HPV-specificity definition.

This clonotype was sampled from a human donor with HPV-associated anogenital cancer. The V gene is TRBV13, the J gene TRBJ1-4, with 8 bases fitting TRBD1. Sequencing used tumor tissue, obtained from a patient who underwent chemoradiotherapy. Here the CDR3 reads CASSAGTGLEKLFF. The CDR3 coding sequence is TGTGCCAGCAGCGCCGGGACAGGTCTTGAAAAACTGTTTTTT.